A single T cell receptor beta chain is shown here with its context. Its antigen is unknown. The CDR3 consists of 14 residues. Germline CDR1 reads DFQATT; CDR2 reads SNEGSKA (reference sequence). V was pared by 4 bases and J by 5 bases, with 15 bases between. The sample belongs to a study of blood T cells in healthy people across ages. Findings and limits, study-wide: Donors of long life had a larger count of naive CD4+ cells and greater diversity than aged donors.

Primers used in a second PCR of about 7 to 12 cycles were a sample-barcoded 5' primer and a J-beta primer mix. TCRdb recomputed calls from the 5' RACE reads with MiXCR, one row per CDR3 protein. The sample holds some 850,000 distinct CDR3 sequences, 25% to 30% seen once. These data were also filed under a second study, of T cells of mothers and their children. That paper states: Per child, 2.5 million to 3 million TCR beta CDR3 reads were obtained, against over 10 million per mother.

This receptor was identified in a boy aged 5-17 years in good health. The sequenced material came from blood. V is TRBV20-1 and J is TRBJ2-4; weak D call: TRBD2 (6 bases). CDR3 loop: CSANRDPGENIQYF. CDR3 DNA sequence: TGCAGTGCTAACCGGGACCCGGGGGAAAACATTCAGTACTTC.